Shown below are 21 T cell receptor beta chains from a single sample sequenced in a study of Ad26.COV2.S vaccination and SARS-CoV-2 variants. As for treatment: 15 to 20 received Ad26.COV2.S at low or high dose, single or two shots; a few received placebo; per-sample allocation not given. The samples date from day 63 after the first vaccine or placebo injection. Profiled with immunoSEQ multiplex PCR; TCRdb holds only in-frame clones, not every one. The table has roughly 680,000 clones, around 90% seen once. The sequencing used peripheral blood, collected in a trial of Ad26.COV2.S vaccine versus placebo. These receptors were obtained from a person aged 18-60 years who received the Ad26.COV2.S COVID-19 vaccine or a placebo.

The chain links TRBV7-9 to TRBJ1-5; tentatively, D is TRBD1 (5 bases). Per the germline V gene, CDR1 is SEHNR and CDR2 is FQNEAQ (reference sequence). The V and J ends lost 1 base and 7 bases respectively, with 11 bases between them. The CDR3 runs to 14 residues. The CDR3 sequence is CASSLEGVGQPQHF. The CDR3 DNA is TGTGCCAGCAGCTTAGAAGGGGTTGGGCAGCCCCAGCATTTT. Full variable domain (missing parts from reference TRBV7-9 and TRBJ1-5): DTGVSQNPRHKITKRGQNVTFRCDPISEHNRLYWYRQTLGQGPEFLTYFQNEAQLEKSRLLSDRFSAERPKGSFSTLEIQRTEQGDSAMYLCASSLEGVGQPQHFGDGTRLSIL.

The V call is TRBV4-2, the J call TRBJ2-1, with TRBD2 matching 8 bases. The CDR3 spans 19 residues. The trim removed 0 bases at V and 4 bases at J, leaving 14 bases unmatched. Germline V gives CDR1 LGHNA, CDR2 YNFKEQ. The chain's CDR3 is CASSQDFDSYGREYNEQFF. CDR3 coding DNA: TGTGCCAGCAGCCAAGATTTCGACTCTTACGGGAGGGAGTACAATGAGCAGTTCTTC.

The rearrangement uses TRBV5-1 and TRBJ1-6; D not certain. The CDR3 is 14 residues long. Germline-derived CDR1 and CDR2 are SGHRS and YFSETQ. With 2 bases removed from V and 9 bases from J, the gap between germline ends came to 12 bases. This CDR3 is CASSFIGPSSPLHF. CDR3 coding DNA: TGCGCCAGCAGCTTCATCGGTCCTAGTTCACCCCTCCACTTT.

The chain joins TRBV4-2 to TRBJ2-1, with 11 positions matching TRBD1. Looked up from germline, CDR1 is LGHNA and CDR2 is YNFKEQ. CDR3 size: 15 residues. Losses at the gene ends were 3 bases for V and 6 bases for J; bases not matched to a gene: 4. The CDR3 reads CASSHTGTGGNEQFF. The CDR3 DNA reads TGTGCCAGCAGCCACACCGGGACAGGGGGCAATGAGCAGTTCTTC.

The chain carries TRBV11-2 and TRBJ2-5; a weak D match, TRBD2 (5 bases). Trimming removed 1 base from V and 5 bases from J, with 14 bases in between. The CDR3 extends over 15 amino acids. The germline V gene has CDR1 SGHAT and CDR2 FQNNGV. CDR3 sequence reads: CASSLGTPYSETQYF. CDR3 coding DNA: TGTGCCAGCAGCTTAGGGACTCCCTATTCGGAGACCCAGTACTTC.

V and J are TRBV19 and TRBJ1-2; no clear D gene. This CDR3 contains 15 residues. V was shortened by 6 bases and J by 4 bases, with 18 bases between the two germline ends. In germline, CDR1 is LNHDA, CDR2 SQIVND (reference sequence). CDR3 sequence (DNA): TGTGCCAGTAGGGACTATACCGGGCCCGGCTATGGCTACACCTTC. This translates into CASRDYTGPGYGYTF. Based on the CDR3 plus reference TRBV19 and TRBJ1-2, the full variable domain is DGGITQSPKYLFRKEGQNVTLSCEQNLNHDAMYWYRQDPGQGLRLIYYSQIVNDFQKGDIAEGYSVSREKKESFPLTVTSAQKNPTAFYLCASRDYTGPGYGYTFGSGTRLTVV.

The gene calls are TRBV27 and TRBJ2-1; 7 bases line up with TRBD2. Germline CDR1 MNHEY, CDR2 SMNVEV (reference sequence). This CDR3 is 17 amino acids long. J gave up 3 bases and V 1 base, and 9 bases lay outside the gene matches. The CDR3 here is CASSLLTSTSYYNEQFF. CDR3 coding DNA: TGTGCCAGCAGTTTATTGACTAGCACGAGCTACTACAATGAGCAGTTCTTC.

The V gene is TRBV12-3 or TRBV12-4, the J gene TRBJ2-5; the match to TRBD1 covers 9 bases. The CDR3 sequence is 13 residues long. V shed 9 bases, J shed 2 bases, and the junction held 4 bases outside the gene matches. CDR3 nucleotides: TGTGCCAGTAGGGACAGGGAGCAAGAGACCCAGTACTTC. Its translation is CASRDREQETQYF.

This rearrangement joins TRBV19 to TRBJ1-3; no clear D. Germline V gene sequence: CDR1 LNHDA, CDR2 SQIVND (reference sequence). V shed 5 bases and J shed 0 bases, with 8 bases lying between them. The length of the CDR3 is 14 residues. CDR3 nucleotide sequence: TGTGCCAGTAGTCCTCAAACCTCTGGAAACACCATATATTTT. Its translation: CASSPQTSGNTIYF.

The chain carries TRBV18 and TRBJ2-5; D is unresolved. This CDR3 comprises 12 residues. V lost 5 bases and J 0 bases, leaving 4 bases between the germline ends. Germline V CDR1 and CDR2: KGHSH, LQKENI. As DNA, the CDR3 is TGTGCCAGCTCAAAGTACCAAGAGACCCAGTACTTC. Translating it yields CASSKYQETQYF.

The chain employs TRBV30 and TRBJ1-5; D remains ambiguous. CDR1 GTSNPN and CDR2 SVGIG come from the germline V gene (reference sequence). The CDR3 runs to 13 residues. V lost 7 bases, J lost 5 bases, and 15 bases lay in between. CDR3 sequence: CASNRLGYQPQHF. As DNA, the CDR3 is TGTGCCTCCAACAGATTAGGTTATCAGCCCCAGCATTTT.

This clone was seen just once. The chain recombines TRBV6-7 with TRBJ2-3; D is ambiguous. TRBV6-7 is recorded as an ORF, its role being uncertain. V was clipped by 11 bases and J by 7 bases, with 13 bases between them. This CDR3 contains 11 residues. The CDR3 DNA reads as TGTGCCCGCCCCGAAGGGTATACGCAGTATTTT. Protein: CARPEGYTQYF.

This chain connects TRBV30 to TRBJ2-3, with TRBD2 matching over 9 bases. Per the germline V gene, CDR1 is GTSNPN and CDR2 is SVGIG (reference sequence). J lost 4 bases, V lost 3 bases, and 17 bases had no gene match. This CDR3 has 18 amino acids. CDR3: CAWSLGGGLAEVADTQYF. As DNA, the CDR3 is TGTGCCTGGAGCCTGGGGGGGGGACTAGCAGAGGTCGCAGATACGCAGTATTTT.

The rearrangement uses TRBV14 and TRBJ2-3; D gene unclear. Germline lookup yields CDR1 SGHDN and CDR2 FVKESK. V was cut by 1 base and J by 0 bases, with 2 bases left in between. CDR3 size: 13 residues. CDR3 in amino acids: CASSQVSTDTQYF. The CDR3 nucleotides read TGTGCCAGCAGCCAAGTCAGCACAGATACGCAGTATTTT.

Here the CDR3 reads CASSQDRSGVTDTQYF. CDR3 coding DNA: TGTGCCAGCAGCCAAGATAGGAGCGGGGTTACAGATACGCAGTATTTT. This chain uses TRBV3-1 (or the pseudogene TRBV3-2) with TRBJ2-3; TRBD2 agrees at 7 bases. The V and J ends lost 0 bases and 3 bases, in that order; junction bases with no gene match: 6. CDR3 size: 16 residues. Germline V gene lookup returns CDR1 LGHDT and CDR2 YNNKEL (reference sequence).

J is TRBJ1-4 and V is TRBV11-2, with 10 bases identical to TRBD1. Trimming removed 5 bases from V and 4 bases from J; junction bases left unmatched: 13. This CDR3 region has 18 residues. CDR1 is SGHAT and CDR2 is FQNNGV in the germline V gene. As DNA, the CDR3 is TGTGCCAGCAGCGCCCCGACAGGGGGCTGGATGAGTAATGAAAAACTGTTTTTT. It is translated as CASSAPTGGWMSNEKLFF.

This sequence joins TRBV19 and TRBJ2-2; TRBD2 agrees at 7 bases. Germline assignment: CDR1 LNHDA and CDR2 SQIVND (reference sequence). The CDR3 is 12 residues long. The ends lost 11 bases at V and 6 bases at J; junction bases unmatched: 6. The DNA for the CDR3 is TGTGCCCTAGGGAGGGCTCCCGGGGAGCTGTTTTTT. This sequence encodes CALGRAPGELFF. Full variable domain (remainder filled in from reference TRBV19 and TRBJ2-2): DGGITQSPKYLFRKEGQNVTLSCEQNLNHDAMYWYRQDPGQGLRLIYYSQIVNDFQKGDIAEGYSVSREKKESFPLTVTSAQKNPTAFYLCALGRAPGELFFGEGSRLTVL.

The table lists this clone with a few counts. V usage is TRBV11-3 and J usage is TRBJ2-1; weak D call: TRBD2 (5 bases). The CDR3 covers 13 residues. The V gene's germline CDR1 is SGHNT and CDR2 YENEEA. V lost 3 bases, J lost 10 bases, and 13 bases lay in between. The CDR3 loop reads CASSFRADREQFF. In DNA, the CDR3 is TGTGCCAGCAGCTTTCGAGCGGATCGGGAGCAGTTCTTC.

The V call is TRBV6-2 or TRBV6-3, the J call TRBJ1-1; D not certain. The V and J ends lost 2 bases and 0 bases respectively, with 4 bases between them. The CDR3 runs 13 residues. Germline assignment: CDR1 MNHEY and CDR2 SVGEGT. CDR3 sequence: CASSYAMNTEAFF. CDR3 DNA: TGTGCCAGCAGTTACGCGATGAACACTGAAGCTTTCTTT.

About this clone: Germline is not matched at one junction end, which may reflect a read error. The chain couples TRBV15 to TRBJ2-2; perhaps TRBD1 as D (6 bases). The CDR3 loop spans 15 amino acids. The germline V gene encodes CDR1 LNHNV and CDR2 YYDKDF (reference sequence). The CDR3 sequence is CATSRDRGNAGELFF. CDR3 coding DNA: TGTGCCACCAGCAGAGATAGGGGGAACGCCGGGGAGCTGTTTTTT.

This chain uses TRBV6-5 with TRBJ1-6; 7 bases are shared with TRBD1. The V and J ends lost 7 bases and 18 bases, in that order; junction bases with no gene match: 12. The CDR3 runs 12 residues. Germline lookup yields CDR1 MNHEY and CDR2 SVGAGI. CDR3 bases: TGTGCCAGCATCGGGACAGCCAGCGCATCCCACTTT. Protein sequence: CASIGTASASHF.